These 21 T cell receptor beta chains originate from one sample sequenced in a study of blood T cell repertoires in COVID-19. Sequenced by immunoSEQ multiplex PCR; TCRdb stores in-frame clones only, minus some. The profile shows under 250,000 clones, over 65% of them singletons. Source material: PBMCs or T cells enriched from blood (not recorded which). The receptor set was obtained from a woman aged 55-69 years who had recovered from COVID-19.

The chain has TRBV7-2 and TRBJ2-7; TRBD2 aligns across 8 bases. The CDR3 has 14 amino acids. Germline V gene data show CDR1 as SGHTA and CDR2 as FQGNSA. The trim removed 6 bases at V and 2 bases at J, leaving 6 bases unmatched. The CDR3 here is CASSLLAGPYEQYF. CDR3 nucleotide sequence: TGTGCCAGCAGTCTTCTAGCGGGCCCCTACGAGCAGTACTTC.

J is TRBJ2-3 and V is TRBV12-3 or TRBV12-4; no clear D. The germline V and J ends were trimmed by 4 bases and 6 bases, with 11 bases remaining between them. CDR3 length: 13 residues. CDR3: CASSSRSRDTQYF. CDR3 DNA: TGTGCCAGCAGTTCCCGGAGCCGGGATACGCAGTATTTT.

The CDR3: CASSAGVASQETQYF. DNA for the CDR3: TGTGCCAGCAGTGCAGGGGTGGCGTCCCAAGAGACCCAGTACTTC. The chain couples TRBV25-1 to TRBJ2-5; D may be TRBD1 (6 bases). Trimming took 4 bases from V and 1 from J, leaving 13 bases between them. The length of the CDR3 is 15 residues. The germline gives CDR1 MGHDK, CDR2 SYGVNS.

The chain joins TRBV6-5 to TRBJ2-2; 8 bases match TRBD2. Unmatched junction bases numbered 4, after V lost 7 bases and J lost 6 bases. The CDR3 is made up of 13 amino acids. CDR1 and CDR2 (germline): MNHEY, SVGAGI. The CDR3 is CASTNGGAGELFF. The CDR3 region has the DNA TGTGCCAGCACCAACGGGGGGGCCGGGGAGCTGTTTTTT.

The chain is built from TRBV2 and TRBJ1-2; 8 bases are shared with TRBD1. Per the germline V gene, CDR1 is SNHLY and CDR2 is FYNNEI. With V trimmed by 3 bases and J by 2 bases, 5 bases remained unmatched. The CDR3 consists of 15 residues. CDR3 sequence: CASSDRQGANYGYTF. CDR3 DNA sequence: TGTGCCAGCAGTGATAGGCAGGGGGCCAACTATGGCTACACCTTC.

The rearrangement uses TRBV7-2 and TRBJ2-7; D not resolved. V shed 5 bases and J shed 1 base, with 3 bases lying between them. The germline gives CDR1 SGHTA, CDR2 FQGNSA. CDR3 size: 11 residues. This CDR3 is CASSTSYEQYF. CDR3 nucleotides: TGTGCCAGCAGCACTTCCTACGAGCAGTACTTC. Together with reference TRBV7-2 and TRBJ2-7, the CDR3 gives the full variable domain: GAGVSQSPSNKVTEKGKDVELRCDPISGHTALYWYRQSLGQGLEFLIYFQGNSAPDKSGLPSDRFSAERTGGSVSTLTIQRTQQEDSAVYLCASSTSYEQYFGPGTRLTVT.

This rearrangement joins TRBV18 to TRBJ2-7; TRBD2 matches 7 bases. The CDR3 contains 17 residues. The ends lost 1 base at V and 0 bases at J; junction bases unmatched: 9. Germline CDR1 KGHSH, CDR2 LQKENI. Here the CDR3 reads CASSPLPVAGPSYEQYF. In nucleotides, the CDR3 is TGTGCCAGCTCACCACTTCCCGTAGCGGGCCCCTCCTACGAGCAGTACTTC.

The CDR3 reads CASSITGERQPQHF. DNA of the CDR3: TGTGCCAGCAGTATAACAGGGGAGAGACAGCCCCAGCATTTT. V and J are TRBV2 and TRBJ1-5; 7 positions agree with TRBD1. The germline V gene has CDR1 SNHLY and CDR2 FYNNEI. Trimming removed 5 bases from V and 7 bases from J; junction bases left unmatched: 8. The CDR3 contains 14 residues.

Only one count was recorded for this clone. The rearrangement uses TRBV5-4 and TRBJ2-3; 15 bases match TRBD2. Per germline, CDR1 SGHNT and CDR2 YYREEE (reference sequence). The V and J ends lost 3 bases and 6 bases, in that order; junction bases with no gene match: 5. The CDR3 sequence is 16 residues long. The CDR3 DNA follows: TGTGCCAGCAGCTCTGGACTAGCGGGGGGGCCGGATACGCAGTATTTT. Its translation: CASSSGLAGGPDTQYF.

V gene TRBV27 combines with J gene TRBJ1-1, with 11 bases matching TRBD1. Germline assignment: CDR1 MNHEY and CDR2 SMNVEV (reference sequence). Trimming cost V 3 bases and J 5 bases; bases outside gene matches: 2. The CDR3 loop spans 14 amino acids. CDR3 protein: CASSLGTGGTEAFF. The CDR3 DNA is TGTGCCAGCAGTTTGGGGACAGGGGGGACTGAAGCTTTCTTT.

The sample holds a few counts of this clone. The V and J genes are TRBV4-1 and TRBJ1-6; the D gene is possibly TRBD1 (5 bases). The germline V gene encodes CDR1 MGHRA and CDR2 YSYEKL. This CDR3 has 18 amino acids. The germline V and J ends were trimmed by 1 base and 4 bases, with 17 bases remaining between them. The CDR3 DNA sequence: TGCGCCAGCAGCCAAGCCCCGGGGGGAATGAATTATAATTCACCCCTCCACTTT. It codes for CASSQAPGGMNYNSPLHF.

The CDR3 bases are TGTGCCAGCAGCTTAAGTGGACAGGGACGCGGTCAGCCCCAGCATTTT. Its translation is CASSLSGQGRGQPQHF. V and J are TRBV7-8 and TRBJ1-5; TRBD1 matches at 8 bases. The CDR3 totals 16 residues. Losses at the gene ends were 2 bases for V and 6 bases for J; bases not matched to a gene: 9. The germline V gene encodes CDR1 SGHVS and CDR2 FQNEAQ.

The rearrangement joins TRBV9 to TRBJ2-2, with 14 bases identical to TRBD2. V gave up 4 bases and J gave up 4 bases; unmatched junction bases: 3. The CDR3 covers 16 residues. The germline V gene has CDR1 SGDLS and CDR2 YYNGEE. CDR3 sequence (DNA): TGTGCCAGCAGCACGGGGACTAGCGGGAGCACCGGGGAGCTGTTTTTT. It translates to CASSTGTSGSTGELFF.

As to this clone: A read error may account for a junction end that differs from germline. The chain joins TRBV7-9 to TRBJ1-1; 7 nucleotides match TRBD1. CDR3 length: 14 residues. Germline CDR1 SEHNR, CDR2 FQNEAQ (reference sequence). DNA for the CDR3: TGTGCCAGCAGCTCGACAGGGACCTCCACTGAAGCCTTCTTT. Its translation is CASSSTGTSTEAFF.

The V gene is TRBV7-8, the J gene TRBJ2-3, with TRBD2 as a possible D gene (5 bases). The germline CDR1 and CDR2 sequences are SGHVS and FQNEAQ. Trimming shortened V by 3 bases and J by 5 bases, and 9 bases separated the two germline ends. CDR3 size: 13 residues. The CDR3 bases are TGTGCCAGCAGCTTTCGCCGGGAAGATACGCAGTATTTT. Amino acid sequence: CASSFRREDTQYF.

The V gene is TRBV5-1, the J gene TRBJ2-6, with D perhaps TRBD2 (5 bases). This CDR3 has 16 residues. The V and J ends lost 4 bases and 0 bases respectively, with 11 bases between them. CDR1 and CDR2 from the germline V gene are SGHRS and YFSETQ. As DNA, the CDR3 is TGCGCCAGCAGCGCGGACGAGGGCTCTGGGGCCAACGTCCTGACTTTC. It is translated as CASSADEGSGANVLTF.

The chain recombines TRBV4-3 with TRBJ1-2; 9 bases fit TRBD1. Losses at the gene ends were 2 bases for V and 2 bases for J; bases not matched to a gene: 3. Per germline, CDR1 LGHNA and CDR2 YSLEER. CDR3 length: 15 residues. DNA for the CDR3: TGCGCCAGCAGCCAACTAGGACAGGGGAACTATGGCTACACCTTC. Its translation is CASSQLGQGNYGYTF.

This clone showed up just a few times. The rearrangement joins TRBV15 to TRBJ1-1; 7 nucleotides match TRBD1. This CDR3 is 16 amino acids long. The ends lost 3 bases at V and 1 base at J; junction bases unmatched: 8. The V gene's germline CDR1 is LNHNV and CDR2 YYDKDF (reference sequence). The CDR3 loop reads CATSRDKTGKNTEAFF. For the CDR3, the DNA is TGTGCCACCAGCAGGGATAAGACAGGGAAGAACACTGAAGCTTTCTTT.

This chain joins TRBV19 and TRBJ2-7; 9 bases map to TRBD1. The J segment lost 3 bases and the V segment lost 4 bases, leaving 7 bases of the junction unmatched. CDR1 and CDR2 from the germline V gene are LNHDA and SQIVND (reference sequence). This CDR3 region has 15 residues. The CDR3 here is CASSTRDRDHYEQYF. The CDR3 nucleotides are TGTGCCAGTAGTACCCGGGACAGGGACCACTACGAGCAGTACTTC. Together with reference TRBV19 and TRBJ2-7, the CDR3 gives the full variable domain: DGGITQSPKYLFRKEGQNVTLSCEQNLNHDAMYWYRQDPGQGLRLIYYSQIVNDFQKGDIAEGYSVSREKKESFPLTVTSAQKNPTAFYLCASSTRDRDHYEQYFGPGTRLTVT.

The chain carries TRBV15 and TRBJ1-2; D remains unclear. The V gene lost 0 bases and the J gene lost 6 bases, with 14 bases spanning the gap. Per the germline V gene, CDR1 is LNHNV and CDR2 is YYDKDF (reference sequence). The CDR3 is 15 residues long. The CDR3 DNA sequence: TGTGCCACCAGCAGAGATGATCCAGGCTCAGATGGCTACACCTTC. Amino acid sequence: CATSRDDPGSDGYTF.

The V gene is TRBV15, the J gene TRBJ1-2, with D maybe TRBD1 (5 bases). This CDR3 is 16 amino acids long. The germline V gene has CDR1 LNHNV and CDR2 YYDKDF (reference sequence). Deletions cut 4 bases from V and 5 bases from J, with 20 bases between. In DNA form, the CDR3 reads TGTGCCACCAGCACTTGGGGCAGGCCTAAAGAATATGGCTACACCTTC. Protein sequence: CATSTWGRPKEYGYTF.